The clone carrying this TCR beta chain was recorded a few times. The antigen is undetermined. The junction does not match germline at one end; this may be a read error. This entry comes from a study of T cells after yellow fever vaccination. The wider study: SMART-Seq v4 Ultra Low Input handled preparation of low-cell-number fractions.

This CDR3 has 14 amino acids. Germline loops: CDR1 SGHTA, CDR2 FQGNSA. Study conclusions and caveats: On re-exposure, the response was weaker but peaked faster, at day 5 versus 15. Post-booster reappearance was seen for most primary-vaccination clones (about 96% CD4, around 91% CD8).

MiXCR was run by TCRdb on the 5' RACE reads, yielding one entry per CDR3 protein. This table holds 450,000 to 550,000 distinct CDR3 sequences, over 15% found once. The rearrangement joins TRBV7-2 to TRBJ2-3; D may be TRBD1 (5 bases). This receptor was obtained from a man aged 30 to 45 who received the YFV17D yellow fever vaccine. Source: PBMCs, taken 15 days after the yellow fever booster vaccination. The CDR3 region has the DNA TGCGCCAGCAGCTCCCAGGGCCTCACAGATACGCAGTATTTT. It is translated as CASSSQGLTDTQYF.